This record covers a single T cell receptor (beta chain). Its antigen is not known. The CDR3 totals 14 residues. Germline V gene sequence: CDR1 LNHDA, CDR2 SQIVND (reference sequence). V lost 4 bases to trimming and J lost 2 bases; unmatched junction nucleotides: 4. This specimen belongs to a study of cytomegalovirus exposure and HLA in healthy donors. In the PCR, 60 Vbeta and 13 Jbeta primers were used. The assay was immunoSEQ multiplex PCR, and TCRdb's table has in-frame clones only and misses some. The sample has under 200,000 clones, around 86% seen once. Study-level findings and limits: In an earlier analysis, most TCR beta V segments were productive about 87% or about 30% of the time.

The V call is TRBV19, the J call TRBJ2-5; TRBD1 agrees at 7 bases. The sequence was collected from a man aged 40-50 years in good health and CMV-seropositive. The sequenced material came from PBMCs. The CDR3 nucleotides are TGTGCCAGTAGTAGACAGGGAAGGCAAGAGACCCAGTACTTC. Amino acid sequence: CASSRQGRQETQYF.